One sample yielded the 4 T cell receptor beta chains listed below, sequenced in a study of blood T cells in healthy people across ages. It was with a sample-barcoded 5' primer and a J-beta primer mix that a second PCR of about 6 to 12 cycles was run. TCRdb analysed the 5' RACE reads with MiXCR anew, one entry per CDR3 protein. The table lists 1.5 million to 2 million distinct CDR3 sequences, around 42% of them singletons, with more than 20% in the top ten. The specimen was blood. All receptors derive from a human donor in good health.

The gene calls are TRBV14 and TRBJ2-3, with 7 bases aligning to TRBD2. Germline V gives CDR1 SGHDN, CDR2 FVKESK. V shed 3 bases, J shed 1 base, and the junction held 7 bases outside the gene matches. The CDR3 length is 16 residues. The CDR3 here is CASSQPRDYRTDTQYF. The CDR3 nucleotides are TGTGCCAGCAGCCAGCCCCGGGACTACCGCACAGATACGCAGTATTTT.

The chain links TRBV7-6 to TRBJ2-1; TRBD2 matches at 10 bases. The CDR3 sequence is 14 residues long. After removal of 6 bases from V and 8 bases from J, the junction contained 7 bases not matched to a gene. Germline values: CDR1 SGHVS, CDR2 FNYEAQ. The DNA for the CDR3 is TGTGCCAGCAGGGGTCGAGCGGGGGGGGATGAGCAGTTCTTC. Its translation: CASRGRAGGDEQFF.

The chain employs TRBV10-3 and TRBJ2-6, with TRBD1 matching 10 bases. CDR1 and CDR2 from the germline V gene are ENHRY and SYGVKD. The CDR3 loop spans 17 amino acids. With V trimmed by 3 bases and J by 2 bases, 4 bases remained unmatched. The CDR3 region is CAISDFGTGAGANVLTF. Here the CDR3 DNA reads TGTGCCATCAGTGATTTTGGGACAGGGGCTGGGGCCAACGTCCTGACTTTC.

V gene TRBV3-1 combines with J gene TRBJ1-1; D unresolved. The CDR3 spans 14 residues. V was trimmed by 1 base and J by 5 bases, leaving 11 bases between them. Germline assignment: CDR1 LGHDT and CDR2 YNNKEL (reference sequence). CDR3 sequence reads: CASSQVKGGTEAFF. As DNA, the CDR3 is TGTGCCAGCAGCCAAGTGAAGGGAGGGACTGAAGCTTTCTTT.